Each of the 24 T cell receptor beta chains below was sequenced from the same sample in a study of T-cell reconstitution after alpha-beta-depleted transplantation in children. Unique molecular identifiers were used to barcode this TCRbeta library. TCRdb itself ran the PCR reads through MiXCR, one entry per CDR3 protein. Of a few hundred thousand distinct CDR3 sequences listed, approximately 30% are singletons. The sample was PBMCs, taken before TCRalphabeta/CD19-depleted stem cell transplant. The receptor set was obtained from a boy in the first two years of life with Wiskott-Aldrich syndrome, due to receive a stem cell transplant.

This chain connects TRBV20-1 to TRBJ2-5; D may match TRBD1 or TRBD2 (6 bases each). This CDR3 contains 15 residues. V lost 0 bases to trimming and J lost 5 bases, with 16 bases between them. From germline, CDR1 is DFQATT and CDR2 SNEGSKA (reference sequence). CDR3 sequence (DNA): TGCAGTGCTAGAGATCCTGCAGGGGCGGGGGAGACCCAGTACTTC. This sequence encodes CSARDPAGAGETQYF.

The genes are TRBV5-1 and TRBJ2-1, with 7 bases aligning to TRBD2. This CDR3 is 17 amino acids long. J gave up 4 bases and V 4 bases, and 14 bases lay outside the gene matches. Germline loops: CDR1 SGHRS, CDR2 YFSETQ. This chain's CDR3 is CASSGLGLAVTYNEQFF. DNA of the CDR3: TGCGCCAGCAGCGGCTTGGGGCTAGCGGTCACGTACAATGAGCAGTTCTTC.

This clonotype has more than one count but fewer than ten. The V call is TRBV27, the J call TRBJ2-3; maybe TRBD2 (5 bases). In germline, CDR1 is MNHEY, CDR2 SMNVEV (reference sequence). The CDR3 contains 14 residues. V was cut by 3 bases and J by 5 bases, with 12 bases left in between. The CDR3 reads CASSFTGKGDTQYF. CDR3 nucleotide sequence: TGTGCCAGCAGTTTTACGGGAAAGGGAGATACGCAGTATTTT.

V is TRBV12-3 or TRBV12-4 and J is TRBJ1-6; D might be TRBD1 (5 bases). The CDR3 runs to 15 residues. Trimming removed 0 bases at V and 9 bases at J, with 12 bases between. In DNA, the CDR3 is TGTGCCAGCAGTTTAGCCCTGGCTGGGGGTTCACCCCTCCACTTT. Protein sequence: CASSLALAGGSPLHF.

This clonotype was found a few times. The genes are TRBV12-3 or TRBV12-4 and TRBJ2-5; 12 positions agree with TRBD2. The CDR3 length is 16 residues. V shed 2 bases and J 4 bases; nucleotides not matched to a gene: 5. The CDR3, as DNA: TGTGCCAGCAGTTTAAGACTAGCGGGAGCTGGAGAGACCCAGTACTTC. This translates into CASSLRLAGAGETQYF.

V gene TRBV20-1 combines with J gene TRBJ2-1; 10 bases align to TRBD2. Germline CDR1 is DFQATT and CDR2 is SNEGSKA (reference sequence). This CDR3 region has 14 residues. The J segment lost 7 bases and the V segment lost 5 bases, leaving 8 bases of the junction unmatched. The DNA for the CDR3 is TGCAGTGCTCCGCTAGCGGGAGCTAGTAATGAGCAGTTCTTC. Its translation: CSAPLAGASNEQFF.

J is TRBJ2-3 and V is TRBV7-8, with D maybe TRBD1 (6 bases). The CDR3 consists of 15 residues. CDR1 SGHVS and CDR2 FQNEAQ come from the germline V gene. The ends were cut back, 2 bases at V and 2 bases at J, with 11 bases in the middle. The CDR3 nucleotides are TGTGCCAGCAGCTTATTTCAGGGGCCCACAGATACGCAGTATTTT. Protein product: CASSLFQGPTDTQYF.

This clonotype was observed a handful of times. The chain links TRBV6-1 to TRBJ1-2; TRBD1 agrees at 8 bases. The CDR3 runs 14 residues. From germline, CDR1 is MNHNS and CDR2 SASEGT. J lost 4 bases, V lost 6 bases, and 7 bases had no gene match. CDR3 amino acids: CASSRGQGSYGYTF. CDR3 DNA sequence: TGTGCCAGCAGCCGCGGACAGGGCAGCTATGGCTACACCTTC.

The genes are TRBV6-1 and TRBJ2-3; the D gene could be TRBD1 or TRBD2 (5 bases each). The CDR3 sequence is 16 residues long. Germline loops: CDR1 MNHNS, CDR2 SASEGT. Deletions cut 5 bases from V and 0 bases from J, with 15 bases between. The CDR3 reads CASSQTGTYSTDTQYF. DNA of the CDR3: TGTGCCAGCAGTCAGACCGGGACCTATAGCACAGATACGCAGTATTTT.

This clonotype was picked up a small number of times. This sequence joins TRBV20-1 and TRBJ1-1; D call uncertain. There are 14 residues in the CDR3. Germline CDR1 and CDR2: DFQATT and SNEGSKA (reference sequence). Deletions cut 5 bases from V and 0 bases from J, with 13 bases between. CDR3 region: CSASEGPMNTEAFF. CDR3 DNA sequence: TGCAGTGCTTCAGAGGGCCCCATGAACACTGAAGCTTTCTTT.

The chain has TRBV20-1 and TRBJ2-5; perhaps TRBD1 as D (6 bases). The V gene lost 5 bases and the J gene lost 3 bases, with 10 bases spanning the gap. The CDR3 sequence is 12 residues long. Germline CDR1 DFQATT, CDR2 SNEGSKA (reference sequence). CDR3 in DNA: TGCAGTGCTGAAGGACAGAAAGAGACCCAGTACTTC. Its translation is CSAEGQKETQYF.

V is TRBV5-1 and J is TRBJ1-4; tentative D call: TRBD1 (5 bases). The CDR3 has 14 residues. Germline-derived CDR1 and CDR2 are SGHRS and YFSETQ. The V end was cut by 4 bases, the J end by 10 bases, with 17 bases between. CDR3 region: CASSLGHGSGKLFF. CDR3 nucleotide sequence: TGCGCCAGCAGCCTTGGACATGGTTCGGGAAAACTGTTTTTT.

This chain connects TRBV10-3 to TRBJ2-3; the match to TRBD2 covers 10 bases. The CDR3 has 15 residues. Germline CDR1 is ENHRY and CDR2 is SYGVKD. Trimming removed 10 bases from V and 6 bases from J; junction bases left unmatched: 13. The CDR3 loop reads CATRRTSGDLDTQYF. For the CDR3, the DNA is TGTGCCACCCGAAGGACTAGCGGCGACCTGGATACGCAGTATTTT.

V usage is TRBV20-1 and J usage is TRBJ2-2; TRBD2 matches at 8 bases. This CDR3 contains 16 residues. Germline CDR1 and CDR2: DFQATT and SNEGSKA (reference sequence). Trimming removed 4 bases from V and 1 base from J; junction bases left unmatched: 8. CDR3 bases: TGCAGTGCTACGTCTCCTAGCGGGTGGAACACCGGGGAGCTGTTTTTT. Translating it yields CSATSPSGWNTGELFF.

J is TRBJ2-7 and V is TRBV20-1, with D perhaps TRBD2 (6 bases). This CDR3 is 20 amino acids long. V lost 0 bases and J lost 3, with 30 bases in between. Germline CDR1 and CDR2: DFQATT and SNEGSKA (reference sequence). The CDR3 nucleotides are TGCAGTGCTAGAGATAAATTGAATCGCGCAATTAGCGGAGAATACTACGAGCAGTACTTC. Translating gives CSARDKLNRAISGEYYEQYF.

V usage is TRBV10-3 and J usage is TRBJ2-1; the match to TRBD2 covers 12 bases. Germline lookup yields CDR1 ENHRY and CDR2 SYGVKD. The CDR3 is 15 residues long. The trim removed 10 bases at V and 0 bases at J, leaving 4 bases unmatched. The CDR3 protein is CATQTSGSSYNEQFF. The DNA for the CDR3 is TGTGCCACCCAGACTAGCGGGAGCTCCTACAATGAGCAGTTCTTC.

This clonotype was counted only a few times. The CDR3 here is CASSHGGGLGNEQFF. CDR3 bases: TGTGCCAGCAGTCACGGGGGAGGGCTCGGCAATGAGCAGTTCTTC. This rearrangement joins TRBV11-1 to TRBJ2-1, with 7 bases aligning to TRBD2. Germline V lookup: CDR1 SGHAT, CDR2 FQDESV (reference sequence). V gave up 6 bases and J gave up 6 bases; unmatched junction bases: 11. The length of the CDR3 is 15 residues.

The rearrangement uses TRBV7-2 and TRBJ2-5; TRBD2 agrees at 8 bases. The CDR3 sequence is 13 residues long. CDR1 SGHTA and CDR2 FQGNSA come from the germline V gene. V lost 8 bases to trimming and J lost 5 bases; unmatched junction nucleotides: 7. This chain's CDR3 is CASRIGGRETQYF. In DNA, the CDR3 is TGTGCCAGCCGGATCGGCGGGAGGGAGACCCAGTACTTC.

V usage is TRBV14 and J usage is TRBJ1-3; 9 bases line up with TRBD1. V trimming: 2 bases; J trimming: 8 bases; junction bases outside the gene matches: 1. This CDR3 has 13 amino acids. Germline loops: CDR1 SGHDN, CDR2 FVKESK. In DNA, the CDR3 is TGTGCCAGCAGCCAAAGACAGGGGGACACCATATATTTT. It is translated as CASSQRQGDTIYF.

J is TRBJ1-5 and V is TRBV15; TRBD1 aligns across 9 bases. Trimming removed 6 bases from V and 3 bases from J; junction bases left unmatched: 6. Germline loops: CDR1 LNHNV, CDR2 YYDKDF (reference sequence). The length of the CDR3 is 15 residues. DNA for the CDR3: TGTGCCACCAGACCGGACAGGGGAATCAATCAGCCCCAGCATTTT. Residues: CATRPDRGINQPQHF.

The CDR3, as DNA: TGCAGCGTAAAGGGGGAGCATTACGAGCAGTACTTC. It yields the protein CSVKGEHYEQYF. The chain combines TRBV29-1 with TRBJ2-7, with TRBD1 as a possible D gene (6 bases). From germline, CDR1 is SQVTM and CDR2 ANQGSEA. V gave up 6 bases and J gave up 4 bases, with 13 bases separating them. This CDR3 spans 12 amino acids.

The chain combines TRBV12-5 with TRBJ2-7; 7 bases agree with TRBD1. J gave up 3 bases and V 0 bases, and 5 bases lay outside the gene matches. Germline CDR1 is LGHNT and CDR2 is FRNRAP. This CDR3 spans 15 amino acids. CDR3 coding DNA: TGTGCTAGTGGTTTGGTGCACCGGGACAGCTACGAGCAGTACTTC. Amino acid sequence: CASGLVHRDSYEQYF.

This chain joins TRBV5-1 and TRBJ1-4; 7 nucleotides line up with TRBD1. J was trimmed by 4 bases and V by 4 bases; bases with no gene match: 7. CDR3 length: 15 residues. Germline V lookup: CDR1 SGHRS, CDR2 YFSETQ. The CDR3 DNA follows: TGCGCCAGCAGCCGGGGACAGAGAGATAATGAAAAACTGTTTTTT. Protein sequence: CASSRGQRDNEKLFF.

This clonotype was recorded a few times. The chain has TRBV24-1 and TRBJ2-1; D tentatively reads TRBD1 or TRBD2 (5 bases each). Germline V lookup: CDR1 KGHDR, CDR2 SFDVKD. V was clipped by 5 bases and J by 6 bases, with 10 bases between them. The CDR3 extends over 13 amino acids. CDR3 bases: TGTGCCACCAGTGCGGGACGGATCAATGAGCAGTTCTTC. This gives the protein CATSAGRINEQFF.